This is a list of T cell receptor beta chains from one sample in a study of T cells after yellow fever vaccination. Via MiXCR, TCRdb re-called the 5' RACE reads, giving one row per CDR3 protein. The sample lists fewer than 450,000 distinct CDR3 sequences, 8% to 9.5% occurring once. Sequencing used PBMCs, obtained roughly seven weeks after the first yellow fever vaccination. These TCRs come from a man aged 18-30 years who received the YFV17D yellow fever vaccine. Both conserved end residues are part of each CDR3. D genes are given only for firm matches. Not all rows give a size; the values are once, few, many and, for expanded clones, a class.

d_gene	v_gene	abundance	j_gene	CDR3nt	CDR3aa
.	TRBV7-9	few	TRBJ1-5	TGTGCCAGCAGCTTAGGAGGGTCTCAGCCCCAGCATTTT	CASSLGGSQPQHF
.	TRBV6-5	few	TRBJ1-2	TGTGCCAGCAGTTACTCGACCGGGTTAGGCTACACCTTC	CASSYSTGLGYTF
TRBD1	TRBV19	.	TRBJ2-5	TGTGCCAGTAGTGCCTACAGGGGGCGCCAAGAGACCCAGTACTTC	CASSAYRGRQETQYF
.	TRBV5-1	many	TRBJ2-1	TGCGCCAGCAGCTTGGAGGGGGTTGGCTCCTACAATGAGCAGTTCTTC	CASSLEGVGSYNEQFF
TRBD2	TRBV5-1	few	TRBJ2-1	TGCGCCAGCAGCTTGGTACCGGGACTAGCGGGGATTGGTGAGCAGTTCTTC	CASSLVPGLAGIGEQFF
TRBD2	TRBV7-9	many	TRBJ2-3	TGTGCCAGCAGCATGGGCCCAGCGGGGGCCGATACGCAGTATTTT	CASSMGPAGADTQYF
TRBD1	TRBV5-1	.	TRBJ2-5	TGCGCCAGCAGGACTATACCCGGGACAGCAAAAGAGACCCAGTACTTC	CASRTIPGTAKETQYF
.	TRBV30	few	TRBJ2-4	TGTGCCTGGAGCCCCCCGGGCGGGGCAAGCATTCAGTACTTC	CAWSPPGGASIQYF
.	TRBV25-1	.	TRBJ2-3	TGTGCCAGCAGTGAAATCACACGGAGCACAGATACGCAGTATTTT	CASSEITRSTDTQYF
.	TRBV5-1	many	TRBJ1-1	TGTGCCAGCAGCTTATCAGAAAACACTGAAGCTTTCTTT	CASSLSENTEAFF
.	TRBV16	many	TRBJ2-7	TGTGCCAGCAGCAGCTCTCAGGGCTCCTACGAGCAGTACTTC	CASSSSQGSYEQYF
TRBD1	TRBV6-5	few	TRBJ1-2	TGTGCCATCAGGGGGCAGAACTATGGCTACACCTTC	CAIRGQNYGYTF
TRBD2	TRBV7-3	.	TRBJ2-1	TGTGCCAGCAGCCATCTCGGGGGGGCTAACAATGAGCAGTTCTTC	CASSHLGGANNEQFF
.	TRBV27	.	TRBJ1-6	TGTGCCAGCAGTCCGTCCTATAATTCACCCCTCCACTTT	CASSPSYNSPLHF
.	TRBV4-1	many	TRBJ2-7	TGCGCCAGCAGCCAGAACTACGAGCAGTACTTC	CASSQNYEQYF
TRBD1	TRBV5-1	.	TRBJ2-3	TGCGCCAGCAGCTCGTGGGCCCGACAGGGACCCACAGATACGCAGTATTTT	CASSSWARQGPTDTQYF
.	TRBV4-3	few	TRBJ2-5	TGCGCCAGCAGCCAAGATCTAGGTCGGACCCAAGAGACCCAGTACTTC	CASSQDLGRTQETQYF
TRBD2	TRBV4-2	many	TRBJ2-3	TGTGCCAGCAGCCAAGCGGCTAGCGGGGCGCGAGGTGTAGATACGCAGTATTTT	CASSQAASGARGVDTQYF
TRBD1	TRBV5-6	.	TRBJ1-1	TGTGCCAGCAGCCCGGACTACGGGACAGGGTCAGAAGGAACTGAAGCTTTCTTT	CASSPDYGTGSEGTEAFF
.	TRBV3-1	few	TRBJ2-5	TGTGCCAGCAGTCAGGGTGGCAGGAAGGAGACCCAGTACTTC	CASSQGGRKETQYF
.	TRBV4-3	many	TRBJ2-1	TGCGCCAGCAGCCAAGATAACGGGAGATACAATGAGCAGTTCTTC	CASSQDNGRYNEQFF
TRBD1	TRBV7-2	few	TRBJ1-4	TGTGCCAGTGCGGGACAGTTTAATGAAAAACTGTTTTTT	CASAGQFNEKLFF
.	TRBV12-3/TRBV12-4	few	TRBJ1-5	TGTGCCAGCAGTTTATGGGACCCACGGCAGCCCCAGCATTTT	CASSLWDPRQPQHF
.	TRBV20-1	.	TRBJ2-7	TGCAGTGCTAGAGAGGGTAGCGGCGGATCCTACGAGCAGTACTTC	CSAREGSGGSYEQYF
.	TRBV5-1	many	TRBJ2-7	TGCGCCAGCAGCACCTCTGGGGCCTACGAGCAGTACTTC	CASSTSGAYEQYF
TRBD1	TRBV4-1	.	TRBJ1-4	TGCGCCAGCAGCCACGTAATAACCGGGACAGATGAAAAACTGTTTTTT	CASSHVITGTDEKLFF
.	TRBV5-1	.	TRBJ2-1	TGCGCCAGCAGCTTGGTCTTCAAGGGTGGGTACAATGAGCAGTTCTTC	CASSLVFKGGYNEQFF
.	TRBV27	few	TRBJ2-5	TGTGCCAGCGGGCATTTTGGGACCCAGTACTTC	CASGHFGTQYF
TRBD1	TRBV12-3/TRBV12-4	many	TRBJ1-2	TGTGCCAGCAGTTTAGGGACAGGAGGGTATGGCTACACCTTC	CASSLGTGGYGYTF
.	TRBV15	.	TRBJ2-3	TGTGCCACCAGCAGAGATCATCAGGGGACAGATACGCAGTATTTT	CATSRDHQGTDTQYF
.	TRBV7-9	few	TRBJ1-1	TGTGCCAGCGCTATTTACAGGGAATGGAACACTGAAGCTTTCTTT	CASAIYREWNTEAFF
TRBD2	TRBV20-1	.	TRBJ2-3	TGCAGTGCTAGAGATGCGAGCGGGGGGGCAGATACGCAGTATTTT	CSARDASGGADTQYF
.	TRBV7-6	many	TRBJ2-3	TGTGCCAGCAGCCGAGTTCAGGCCACAGATACGCAGTATTTT	CASSRVQATDTQYF
.	TRBV15	many	TRBJ1-1	TGTGCCACCAGCAGCCGCAAACCCCTTCAGGGGGAAGCTTTCTTT	CATSSRKPLQGEAFF
.	TRBV6-5	few	TRBJ1-2	TGTGCCAGCAGTTACGAGACAGGATTCTATGGCTACACCTTC	CASSYETGFYGYTF
.	TRBV20-1	few	TRBJ1-1	TGCAGTGCTAGAGGGAGGGCTTTCTTT	CSARGRAFF
.	TRBV7-9	few	TRBJ2-5	TGTGCCAGCAGCTTAGGGTACAGCCAAGAGACCCAGTACTTC	CASSLGYSQETQYF
.	TRBV20-1	few	TRBJ1-2	TGCAGTACCCCCCGCAGGGCGGGGGATGGCTACACCTTC	CSTPRRAGDGYTF
TRBD2	TRBV19	.	TRBJ2-1	TGTGCCAGTAGTATACCACCAGGTTTAGCGGGGGATGACAATGAGCAGTTCTTC	CASSIPPGLAGDDNEQFF
.	TRBV10-3	few	TRBJ2-5	TGTGCCATCGGAGGGGGCGGAGAAGAGACCCAGTACTTC	CAIGGGGEETQYF
.	TRBV15	few	TRBJ2-7	TGTGCCACCAGCACCCGCCGGGGTATCCACGAGCAGTACTTC	CATSTRRGIHEQYF
TRBD2	TRBV6-1	few	TRBJ2-3	TGTGCCAGCAGTGAAGGCGCGGGGGGCCGGGATACGCAGTATTTT	CASSEGAGGRDTQYF
.	TRBV5-1	.	TRBJ2-5	TGCGCCAGCAGTAATAATGGGGGGTCAATGGAGACCCAGTACTTC	CASSNNGGSMETQYF